The present T cell receptor beta chain was sequenced within a study of post-analysis software for immune sequencing data. The overall study: Multiple sclerosis in the patients followed relapsing-remitting, secondary progressive and progressive-relapsing courses.

Comments on this clonotype: The target antigen is unknown.

Unique-molecular-identifier-tagged TCR beta cDNA libraries were used. Input populations of about 0.9 to 10 million T cells gave rise to approximately 480,000 cDNA molecules. TCRdb processed the PCR reads anew with MiXCR; each CDR3 protein has one entry. This sample has roughly 620,000 distinct CDR3 sequences, with about 40% found just once. Study conclusions and caveats: Multiple sclerosis was associated with a significant reduction in normalized Chao1 diversity relative to controls. With F measure, samples from one preparation batch clustered together strongly.

The receptor was isolated from a girl between 10 and 17 years old with multiple sclerosis. The specimen sequenced was blood.

In DNA form, the CDR3 reads TGTGCCAGCAGTTTAGAGGGAGCTAGCGGGAGTTGGTACAATGAGCAGTTCTTC. Encoded protein: CASSLEGASGSWYNEQFF. J is TRBJ2-1 and V is TRBV12-3 or TRBV12-4; 10 positions match TRBD2. The CDR3 has 18 residues. V dropped 1 base and J dropped 4; count of bases not matched to a gene: 10.